This TCR beta chain is from a study of shared clonotypes between healthy human individuals. At the level of the study: Each donor's CD8 memory used one plate, CD8 naive two, each CD4 subset three.

V lost 5 bases and J lost 2, with 15 bases in between. This CDR3 spans 15 amino acids. The germline V gene has CDR1 LNHDA and CDR2 SQIVND (reference sequence). Study conclusions and caveats: Clonotypes shared by all four donors outscored non-shared clonotypes in generation probability. Rarefaction gave evidence that sorted-subset sequencing remained incomplete despite large depth.

Authors' methods: Owing to the provision of junction-only sequences devoid of quality scores by immunoSEQ, filtering differed. The assay was immunoSEQ multiplex PCR, and TCRdb's table has in-frame clones only and misses some. The V and J calls and the clone size are those of that table, but D and trimming were determined from the DNA. The repertoire has 2 million to 2.5 million clones, just under 95% of them found once; the top ten carry 0.3% to 0.45%. This clone was detected once. Its antigen is not identified. This chain uses TRBV19 with TRBJ1-1; no clear D. The receptor's source is a young man in good health. Some clones in this sample may be carry-over from other donors' samples. The source material was naive CD4+ T cells from PBMCs. Subset: CD45RA+ positively selected. The CDR3, as DNA: TGTGCCAGTAGTGGGCTAAGTGGGTCAAACACTGAAGCTTTCTTT. It translates to CASSGLSGSNTEAFF.